A single sample gave rise to the 25 T cell receptor beta chains below, sequenced in a study of cytomegalovirus exposure and HLA in healthy donors. Profiled with immunoSEQ multiplex PCR; TCRdb holds only in-frame clones, not every one. The sample has over 100,000 clones, 88% seen once. Sequencing was done on a sample of PBMCs. The origin of the receptors is a woman between 18 and 30 years old in good health and CMV-seronegative.

V usage is TRBV28 and J usage is TRBJ1-5, with 11 bases lining up with TRBD1. V lost 8 bases to trimming and J lost 6 bases; unmatched junction nucleotides: 12. The CDR3 runs to 16 residues. CDR1 MDHEN and CDR2 SYDVKM come from the germline V gene. In nucleotides, the CDR3 is TGTGCCAGCCGAATTGGACAGGGGGCATCGGGTCAGCCCCAGCATTTT. This encodes CASRIGQGASGQPQHF.

V usage is TRBV9 and J usage is TRBJ2-7; 11 bases agree with TRBD2. This CDR3 has 15 residues. V dropped 4 bases and J dropped 6; count of bases not matched to a gene: 9. Germline V gene data show CDR1 as SGDLS and CDR2 as YYNGEE. The DNA of the CDR3 is TGTGCCAGCAGCCCTCCGACTAGCGGGGTCTCCGAGCAGTACTTC. Its protein is CASSPPTSGVSEQYF.

The rearrangement links TRBV7-3 to TRBJ2-3; D may be TRBD2 (5 bases). Looked up from germline, CDR1 is SGHTA and CDR2 is FQGTGA. The CDR3 totals 13 residues. Trimming removed 5 bases from V and 6 bases from J, with 12 bases in between. For the CDR3, the DNA is TGTGCCAGCAGCCCAACCGGGATCGATACGCAGTATTTT. Protein product: CASSPTGIDTQYF.

The chain links TRBV23-1 to TRBJ2-1; possible D gene TRBD1, 6 bases. TRBV23-1 is identified as an open reading frame with a role that is uncertain. Trimming took 6 bases from V and 1 from J, leaving 22 bases between them. The CDR3 spans 18 residues. DNA of the CDR3: TGCGCCAGCAGCATCAGGTGGGCAGGGGTAATATCCTACAATGAGCAGTTCTTC. This encodes CASSIRWAGVISYNEQFF.

The rearrangement links TRBV27 to TRBJ2-7; weak D call: TRBD2 (5 bases). The V end lost 5 bases, the J end lost 3 bases, and 17 bases lay between the germline ends. Looked up from germline, CDR1 is MNHEY and CDR2 is SMNVEV (reference sequence). The CDR3 spans 15 residues. CDR3 sequence (DNA): TGTGCCAGCAGTCCCAGCGGTACCTTCCTCTACGAGCAGTACTTC. Protein: CASSPSGTFLYEQYF.

CDR3 nucleotides: TGCGCCAGCATCCCGATGGGGGGACTGAACACTGAAGCTTTCTTT. This gives the protein CASIPMGGLNTEAFF. The V and J genes are TRBV5-1 and TRBJ1-1, with D perhaps matching TRBD1 (5 bases). From germline, CDR1 is SGHRS and CDR2 YFSETQ. V shed 6 bases and J shed 0 bases, with 15 bases lying between them. The CDR3 consists of 15 residues.

This chain links TRBV2 with TRBJ2-2; 16 positions match TRBD2. Germline V gene data show CDR1 as SNHLY and CDR2 as FYNNEI. V gave up 6 bases and J gave up 7 bases; unmatched junction bases: 2. There are 15 residues in the CDR3. The CDR3: CASSGTSGRGGELFF. The CDR3 nucleotides read TGTGCCAGCAGCGGGACTAGCGGGAGGGGCGGGGAGCTGTTTTTT.

This clone was observed once. The J gene is TRBJ2-1, the V gene TRBV27, with a possible D match to TRBD2 (5 bases). The CDR3 contains 16 residues. Trimming took off 5 bases at V and 8 bases at J, with 22 bases between the two ends. From germline, CDR1 is MNHEY and CDR2 SMNVEV (reference sequence). In DNA, the CDR3 is TGTGCCAGCAGTCCACAATCGGGAAGGGTTATAGATGAGCAGTTCTTC. Its protein is CASSPQSGRVIDEQFF.

The chain is built from TRBV7-2 and TRBJ1-5; D remains ambiguous. Germline V gene data show CDR1 as SGHTA and CDR2 as FQGNSA. The CDR3 is 15 amino acids. Trimming shortened V by 1 base and J by 4 bases, and 11 bases separated the two germline ends. In DNA, the CDR3 is TGTGCCAGCAGCTTAGGGGCAGGTATGAATCAGCCCCAGCATTTT. Translated, it gives CASSLGAGMNQPQHF.

The V gene is TRBV4-1, the J gene TRBJ2-1, with D uncertain. V was cut by 4 bases and J by 5 bases, with 15 bases left in between. The CDR3 is made up of 15 amino acids. Germline V CDR1 and CDR2: MGHRA, YSYEKL. CDR3 nucleotides: TGCGCCAGCAGCCGGCTAGGTGATCTCAACAATGAGCAGTTCTTC. It codes for CASSRLGDLNNEQFF.

This chain joins TRBV13 and TRBJ2-5; 13 bases are shared with TRBD2. The junction had 3 bases not matched to a gene; V was cut back by 4 bases and J by 4 bases. The CDR3 has 15 residues. CDR1 and CDR2 from the germline V gene are PRHDT and FYEKMQ (reference sequence). CDR3: CASSSRTSGGETQYF. For the CDR3, the DNA is TGTGCCAGCAGCTCCCGGACTAGCGGGGGAGAGACCCAGTACTTC.

This clone was observed once. The chain employs TRBV15 and TRBJ2-7; tentative D call: TRBD2 (6 bases). Germline values: CDR1 LNHNV, CDR2 YYDKDF (reference sequence). The CDR3 loop spans 16 amino acids. Trimming removed 5 bases from V and 4 bases from J, with 21 bases in between. The CDR3 is CATSQPEGFGSYEQYF. The CDR3 DNA reads TGTGCCACCAGCCAACCGGAGGGGTTCGGTTCTTACGAGCAGTACTTC.

CDR3 protein: CASSLRGRARNYGYTF. CDR3 bases: TGTGCCAGCAGTTTGCGAGGGAGGGCCCGCAACTATGGCTACACCTTC. J is TRBJ1-2 and V is TRBV28; the D is unclear. Germline V CDR1 and CDR2: MDHEN, SYDVKM. The CDR3 length is 16 residues. The ends were cut back, 3 bases at V and 2 bases at J, with 16 bases in the middle.

V gene TRBV4-3 combines with J gene TRBJ2-3; 8 bases align to TRBD2. Germline V gene sequence: CDR1 LGHNA, CDR2 YSLEER. The J segment lost 4 bases and the V segment lost 1 base, leaving 16 bases of the junction unmatched. CDR3 size: 19 residues. CDR3: CASSQASSGGAFGADTQYF. CDR3 nucleotides: TGCGCCAGCAGCCAAGCGTCATCGGGGGGGGCCTTCGGTGCAGATACGCAGTATTTT.

V is TRBV29-1 and J is TRBJ2-7, with D unresolved. Germline-derived CDR1 and CDR2 are SQVTM and ANQGSEA. Trimming took 4 bases from V and 9 from J, leaving 19 bases between them. The CDR3 contains 13 residues. The CDR3: CSVGLAELRGQYF. The CDR3 bases are TGCAGCGTTGGGTTGGCAGAGCTACGAGGGCAGTACTTC.

This clone appeared once. The chain recombines TRBV28 with TRBJ1-2, with TRBD1 matching 7 bases. V lost 4 bases to trimming and J lost 5 bases; unmatched junction nucleotides: 1. The CDR3 runs to 12 residues. Germline V gene lookup returns CDR1 MDHEN and CDR2 SYDVKM. The CDR3 sequence: CASSWDRYGYTF. As DNA, the CDR3 is TGTGCCAGCAGTTGGGACAGATATGGCTACACCTTC.

The rearrangement joins TRBV9 to TRBJ2-1, with TRBD2 matching over 9 bases. The CDR3 runs to 16 residues. The junction had 9 bases not matched to a gene; V was cut back by 0 bases and J by 8 bases. The germline V gene has CDR1 SGDLS and CDR2 YYNGEE. CDR3 coding DNA: TGTGCCAGCAGCGTAGCGGTAGCGGGAGTTAACGATGAGCAGTTCTTC. Amino acids: CASSVAVAGVNDEQFF.

This chain uses TRBV7-9 with TRBJ2-1, with TRBD1 matching 8 bases. The CDR3 runs to 14 residues. Germline CDR1 reads SEHNR; CDR2 reads FQNEAQ (reference sequence). The trim removed 4 bases at V and 7 bases at J, leaving 6 bases unmatched. In nucleotides, the CDR3 is TGTGCCAGCAGCTGGGGACAGGTCGAGAATGAGCAGTTCTTC. Translating gives CASSWGQVENEQFF.

This clone was counted between two and nine times. The rearrangement links TRBV28 to TRBJ1-5; D gene ambiguous. This CDR3 contains 14 residues. The V and J ends lost 6 bases and 7 bases respectively, with 16 bases between them. Germline assignment: CDR1 MDHEN and CDR2 SYDVKM. CDR3 amino acids: CASSLTSDWQPQHF. CDR3 nucleotides: TGTGCCAGCAGCCTCACCTCCGACTGGCAGCCCCAGCATTTT.

This chain joins TRBV7-9 and TRBJ2-7, with TRBD2 matching 8 bases. Trimming cost V 5 bases and J 5 bases; bases outside gene matches: 5. This CDR3 region has 13 residues. Germline V CDR1 and CDR2: SEHNR, FQNEAQ (reference sequence). CDR3 loop: CASSLRGADEQYF. The CDR3 DNA reads TGTGCCAGCAGCCTGCGGGGGGCCGACGAGCAGTACTTC.

As for this clone: The same CDR3 also results from other DNA sequences found in this sample. The rearrangement links TRBV6-5 to TRBJ1-5; D might be TRBD1 (6 bases). V was clipped by 2 bases and J by 1 base, with 6 bases between them. The CDR3 loop spans 14 amino acids. Germline V gene data show CDR1 as MNHEY and CDR2 as SVGAGI. The CDR3 nucleotides read TGTGCCAGCAGTTACAGGGGGAGCAATCAGCCCCAGCATTTT. This translates into CASSYRGSNQPQHF.

This clone was seen ten or more times. The chain employs TRBV19 and TRBJ2-1; 10 positions agree with TRBD2. The V and J ends lost 3 bases and 6 bases, in that order; junction bases with no gene match: 5. Germline CDR1 is LNHDA and CDR2 is SQIVND (reference sequence). The CDR3 covers 15 residues. CDR3 loop: CASSMVAGGANEQFF. CDR3 DNA: TGTGCCAGTAGTATGGTAGCGGGAGGAGCCAATGAGCAGTTCTTC.

The V call is TRBV7-7, the J call TRBJ2-7, with D possibly matching TRBD1 (6 bases). The germline V gene encodes CDR1 SSHAT and CDR2 FNYEAQ (reference sequence). V lost 5 bases to trimming and J lost 3 bases, with 17 bases between them. The length of the CDR3 is 15 residues. CDR3 loop: CASSRGFGTHYEQYF. The CDR3 bases are TGTGCCAGCAGCCGAGGGTTCGGGACACACTACGAGCAGTACTTC.

The rearrangement joins TRBV19 to TRBJ2-7, with TRBD1 matching over 10 bases. This CDR3 has 15 residues. Per germline, CDR1 LNHDA and CDR2 SQIVND (reference sequence). The V segment lost 5 bases and the J segment 1 base; nucleotides outside the gene matches: 5. The CDR3 is CASSRPGQGSYEQYF. As DNA, the CDR3 is TGTGCCAGTAGTCGACCGGGACAGGGGTCCTACGAGCAGTACTTC.

The V gene is TRBV2, the J gene TRBJ1-1, with D hard to call. Between the trimmed V and J ends, which lost 0 bases and 0 bases, there was a span of 2 bases. The CDR3 loop spans 13 amino acids. Germline CDR1 reads SNHLY; CDR2 reads FYNNEI. The CDR3 sequence is CASSEAMNTEAFF. The CDR3 DNA reads as TGTGCCAGCAGTGAAGCCATGAACACTGAAGCTTTCTTT.